The 10 T cell receptor beta chains given below trace back to one sample, sequenced in a study of T-cell memory formation after mild COVID-19. TCRdb reprocessed the 5' RACE reads with MiXCR, giving one entry per CDR3 protein. Among 390,000 or so distinct CDR3 sequences listed, roughly 15% were seen once. Sequencing used PBMCs or a T cell subset sorted from them (not recorded which). These TCRs come from a man aged 18 to 29 who had mild COVID-19 (a few samples of this study predate the infection). Cell type and time point are not known.

This clonotype was counted ten times or more. This chain links TRBV5-6 with TRBJ2-5; TRBD1 matches 8 bases. CDR3 length: 14 amino acids. CDR1 is SGHDT and CDR2 is YYEEEE in the germline V gene. V trimming: 3 bases; J trimming: 2 bases; junction bases outside the gene matches: 3. The CDR3 DNA is TGTGCCAGCAGCTCATACAGGGGGCAAGAGACCCAGTACTTC. It yields the protein CASSSYRGQETQYF.

This chain uses TRBV2 with TRBJ1-2; TRBD1 matches 9 bases. The junction had 7 bases not matched to a gene; V was cut back by 10 bases and J by 4 bases. The CDR3 extends over 13 amino acids. Germline V gives CDR1 SNHLY, CDR2 FYNNEI. CDR3 coding DNA: TGTGCCACCGGACAGGGGCCTAGCTATGGCTACACCTTC. This translates into CATGQGPSYGYTF.

This clonotype has a handful of counts. The chain combines TRBV7-6 with TRBJ1-1; D is undetermined. The CDR3 length is 16 residues. Looked up from germline, CDR1 is SGHVS and CDR2 is FNYEAQ. V was cut by 5 bases and J by 5 bases, with 21 bases left in between. CDR3 in DNA: TGTGCCAGCAGCGTAACTTCGTATAGATCGGGAACTGAAGCTTTCTTT. Encoded protein: CASSVTSYRSGTEAFF.

This rearrangement joins TRBV5-1 to TRBJ1-2; D unresolved. V dropped 0 bases and J dropped 3 bases, with 15 bases sitting between them. Germline CDR1 is SGHRS and CDR2 is YFSETQ. This CDR3 region has 16 residues. CDR3 sequence: CASSLGASPEDYGYTF. In DNA form, the CDR3 reads TGCGCCAGCAGCTTGGGAGCCTCACCGGAAGACTATGGCTACACCTTC.

The gene calls are TRBV7-2 and TRBJ1-5; tentatively, D is TRBD1 (5 bases). The CDR3 contains 15 residues. Germline lookup yields CDR1 SGHTA and CDR2 FQGNSA. Deletions cut 3 bases from V and 7 bases from J, with 16 bases between. CDR3 sequence: CASSLSQGRVQPQHF. The CDR3 region has the DNA TGTGCCAGCAGCTTGTCCCAGGGTCGGGTCCAGCCCCAGCATTTT.

The rearrangement uses TRBV12-3 or TRBV12-4 and TRBJ2-5, with a possible D match to TRBD2 (5 bases). The CDR3 has 12 residues. V was cut by 7 bases and J by 7 bases, with 13 bases left in between. This chain's CDR3 is CASTAAGGTQYF. CDR3 coding DNA: TGTGCCAGCACAGCGGCTGGTGGGACCCAGTACTTC.

The chain uses TRBV5-1 and TRBJ2-2, with D possibly being TRBD2 (6 bases). Germline V lookup: CDR1 SGHRS, CDR2 YFSETQ. The V gene lost 3 bases and the J gene lost 5 bases, with 17 bases spanning the gap. The CDR3 has 16 amino acids. The CDR3 spells CASSSRTNPGTGELFF. The CDR3 coding sequence is TGCGCCAGCAGCTCCCGGACTAACCCGGGGACCGGGGAGCTGTTTTTT.

The chain couples TRBV5-1 to TRBJ1-1; unclear D gene. V was clipped by 2 bases and J by 10 bases, with 18 bases between them. There are 14 residues in the CDR3. Germline loops: CDR1 SGHRS, CDR2 YFSETQ. CDR3: CASSFTVGSFGAFF. The CDR3 nucleotides are TGCGCCAGCAGCTTTACTGTGGGTTCCTTTGGAGCTTTCTTT. The complete variable domain, with remaining parts taken from reference TRBV5-1 and TRBJ1-1, reads KAGVTQTPRYLIKTRGQQVTLSCSPISGHRSVSWYQQTPGQGLQFLFEYFSETQRNKGNFPGRFSGRQFSNSRSEMNVSTLELGDSALYLCASSFTVGSFGAFFGQGTRLTVV.

This clonotype occurred a few times. This rearrangement joins TRBV7-2 to TRBJ1-5; no firm D call. The germline gives CDR1 SGHTA, CDR2 FQGNSA. The CDR3 is 14 residues long. Trimming pared 6 bases from V and 6 bases from J, leaving 15 bases between. In DNA form, the CDR3 reads TGTGCCAGCAGTTCCCGGACCGGGAGTCAGCCCCAGCATTTT. It yields the protein CASSSRTGSQPQHF.

The rearrangement uses TRBV5-1 and TRBJ1-1; D not resolved. The V and J ends lost 3 bases and 4 bases respectively, with 13 bases between them. From germline, CDR1 is SGHRS and CDR2 YFSETQ. This CDR3 is built from 14 residues. Here the CDR3 reads CASSSDSTSTEAFF. The CDR3 coding sequence is TGCGCCAGCAGCTCAGACTCGACCTCCACTGAAGCTTTCTTT. The full variable domain, completed using reference TRBV5-1 and TRBJ1-1, is KAGVTQTPRYLIKTRGQQVTLSCSPISGHRSVSWYQQTPGQGLQFLFEYFSETQRNKGNFPGRFSGRQFSNSRSEMNVSTLELGDSALYLCASSSDSTSTEAFFGQGTRLTVV.